Following are 10 T cell receptor beta chains from one sample sequenced in a study of T cells in Graves' hyperthyroidism and ophthalmopathy. Amplified regions were TCR beta CDR3 sequences from RNA transcripts. During a first-round RT-PCR of the TCR CDR3, the HTBI primer set was used. One entry per CDR3 protein results from TCRdb running MiXCR on the multiplex PCR reads. Of 90,000 to 120,000 distinct CDR3 sequences in the sample, around a sixth were seen once. Sequences were obtained from blood. These receptors were obtained from a woman in her forties or fifties with Graves' hyperthyroidism.

This clonotype was detected ten times or more. The chain employs TRBV9 and TRBJ2-1; D might be TRBD2 (5 bases). The CDR3 is 13 residues long. The germline V gene encodes CDR1 SGDLS and CDR2 YYNGEE. Trimming removed 0 bases at V and 9 bases at J, with 10 bases between. The chain's CDR3 is CASSVASEGEQFF. The CDR3 region has the DNA TGTGCCAGCAGCGTAGCTTCCGAGGGTGAGCAGTTCTTC.

This clonotype has a count of ten or more. Written as DNA, the CDR3 is TGTGCCAGCAGACCTTCAGCGGGAGCACCCCCGTCCTACAATGAGCAGTTCTTC. Its translation is CASRPSAGAPPSYNEQFF. The rearrangement uses TRBV6-2 or TRBV6-3 and TRBJ2-1, with 8 bases aligning to TRBD2. V shed 6 bases, J shed 1 base, and the junction held 14 bases outside the gene matches. Germline V gene data show CDR1 as MNHEY and CDR2 as SVGEGT. The CDR3 has 18 residues.

This chain uses TRBV5-4 with TRBJ2-1, with 7 positions matching TRBD2. The J segment lost 8 bases and the V segment lost 1 base, leaving 9 bases of the junction unmatched. In germline, CDR1 is SGHNT, CDR2 YYREEE (reference sequence). The CDR3 spans 15 residues. DNA of the CDR3: TGTGCCAGCAGCTTGTATACGGGAGGATTGGATGAGCAGTTCTTC. It codes for CASSLYTGGLDEQFF.

This clonotype was picked up many times. The rearrangement uses TRBV12-3 or TRBV12-4 and TRBJ1-6; tentatively, D is TRBD1 (6 bases). The CDR3 sequence is 15 residues long. Trimming left V 6 bases short and J 4 bases short, with 13 bases between. For the CDR3, the DNA is TGTGCCAGCAGAGCGACCGGGACATATAATTCACCCCTCCACTTT. It codes for CASRATGTYNSPLHF.

This clonotype was seen repeatedly, ten times or more. This chain links TRBV7-9 with TRBJ2-3; TRBD2 matches 13 bases. In germline, CDR1 is SEHNR, CDR2 FQNEAQ (reference sequence). V dropped 5 bases and J dropped 4; count of bases not matched to a gene: 6. The CDR3 contains 16 residues. This CDR3 is CASSPILAGGPDTQYF. CDR3 nucleotide sequence: TGTGCCAGCAGCCCCATACTAGCGGGAGGGCCAGATACGCAGTATTTT. Using reference TRBV7-9 and TRBJ2-3 for the parts outside the CDR3, the full variable domain is DTGVSQNPRHKITKRGQNVTFRCDPISEHNRLYWYRQTLGQGPEFLTYFQNEAQLEKSRLLSDRFSAERPKGSFSTLEIQRTEQGDSAMYLCASSPILAGGPDTQYFGPGTRLTVL.

The sample holds many counts of this clonotype. V gene TRBV10-3 combines with J gene TRBJ1-1, with D possibly matching TRBD1 (5 bases). V lost 3 bases, J lost 3 bases, and 14 bases lay in between. Germline lookup yields CDR1 ENHRY and CDR2 SYGVKD. This CDR3 contains 15 residues. The CDR3 loop is CAISDRSARDTEAFF. CDR3 coding DNA: TGTGCCATCAGTGACAGGTCCGCCAGGGACACTGAAGCTTTCTTT.

There are a few counts of this clonotype. The genes are TRBV6-1 and TRBJ2-7; 9 positions match TRBD1. This CDR3 region has 15 residues. With 7 bases clipped from V and 3 bases from J, the junction kept 10 bases outside the gene matches. The germline V gene has CDR1 MNHNS and CDR2 SASEGT. CDR3: CASTPLGTGNYEQYF. CDR3 in DNA: TGTGCCAGCACCCCCTTGGGGACAGGGAACTACGAGCAGTACTTC.

This clonotype was found many times. The chain joins TRBV12-3 or TRBV12-4 to TRBJ2-7; D is possibly TRBD1 or TRBD2 (5 bases each). This CDR3 is built from 13 residues. V lost 8 bases to trimming and J lost 5 bases, with 16 bases between them. Written as DNA, the CDR3 is TGTGCCAGCTCTGTGGGGGTGGTCGACGAGCAGTACGTC. The encoded protein is CASSVGVVDEQYV.

This clonotype was seen ten or more times. The chain uses TRBV28 and TRBJ2-1, with D possibly matching TRBD2 (8 bases). Germline loops: CDR1 MDHEN, CDR2 SYDVKM. V was cut by 6 bases and J by 12 bases, with 24 bases left in between. The CDR3 runs to 15 residues. CDR3 loop: CASSPRGTAGGGQFF. The CDR3 DNA is TGTGCCAGCAGCCCGCGGGGGACAGCCGGGGGGGGGCAGTTCTTC. The full variable domain, its missing parts supplied by reference TRBV28 and TRBJ2-1, is DVKVTQSSRYLVKRTGEKVFLECVQDMDHENMFWYRQDPGLGLRLIYFSYDVKMKEKGDIPEGYSVSREKKERFSLILESASTNQTSMYLCASSPRGTAGGGQFFGPGTRLTVL.

This clonotype was picked up many times. The chain uses TRBV19 and TRBJ1-3; no clear D. The CDR3 consists of 15 residues. The germline gives CDR1 LNHDA, CDR2 SQIVND (reference sequence). V dropped 9 bases and J dropped 4 bases, with 19 bases sitting between them. The CDR3 region has the DNA TGTGCCAGCACCCGCGGCCCCAAACCCGGAAACACCATATATTTT. As protein: CASTRGPKPGNTIYF.